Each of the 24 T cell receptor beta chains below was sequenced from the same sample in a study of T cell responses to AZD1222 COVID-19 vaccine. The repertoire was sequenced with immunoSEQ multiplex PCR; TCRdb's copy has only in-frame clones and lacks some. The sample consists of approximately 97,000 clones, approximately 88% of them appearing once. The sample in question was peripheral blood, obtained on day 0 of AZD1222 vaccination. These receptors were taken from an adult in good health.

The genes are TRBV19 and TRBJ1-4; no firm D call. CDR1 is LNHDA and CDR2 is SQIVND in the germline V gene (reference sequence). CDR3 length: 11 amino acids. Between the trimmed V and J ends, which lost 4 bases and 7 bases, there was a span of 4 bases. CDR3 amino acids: CASSTVEKLFF. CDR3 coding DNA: TGTGCCAGTAGTACAGTTGAAAAACTGTTTTTT.

CDR3 nucleotides: TGTGCCAGCTCAACCACAGGGGGTATGAACACCATATATTTT. Translating it yields CASSTTGGMNTIYF. The chain is built from TRBV18 and TRBJ1-3; 8 nucleotides agree with TRBD1. Trimming removed 5 bases from V and 7 bases from J; junction bases left unmatched: 7. Germline V gene sequence: CDR1 KGHSH, CDR2 LQKENI. There are 14 residues in the CDR3.

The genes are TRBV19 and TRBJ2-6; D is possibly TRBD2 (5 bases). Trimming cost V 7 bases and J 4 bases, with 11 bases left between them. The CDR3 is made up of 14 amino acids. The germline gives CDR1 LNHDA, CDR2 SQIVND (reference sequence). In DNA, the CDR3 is TGTGCCAGTACCCCGGGATCCGGGGCCAACGTCCTGACTTTC. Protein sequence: CASTPGSGANVLTF.

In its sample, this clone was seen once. The CDR3 reads CASSPFCGISYEQYF. CDR3 sequence (DNA): TGCGCCAGCAGTCCTTTTTGTGGGATCTCCTACGAGCAGTACTTC. The chain has TRBV23-1 and TRBJ2-7; the D is unclear. TRBV23-1 falls under the ORF class, with uncertain function. The CDR3 runs 15 residues. The germline V and J ends were trimmed by 4 bases and 0 bases, with 13 bases remaining between them.

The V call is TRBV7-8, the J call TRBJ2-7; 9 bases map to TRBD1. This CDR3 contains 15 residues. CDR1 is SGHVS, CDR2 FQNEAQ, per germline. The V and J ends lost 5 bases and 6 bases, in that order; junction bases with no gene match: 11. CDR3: CASSVSGTGLGEQYF. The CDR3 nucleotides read TGTGCCAGCAGCGTCTCCGGGACAGGGCTTGGCGAGCAGTACTTC.

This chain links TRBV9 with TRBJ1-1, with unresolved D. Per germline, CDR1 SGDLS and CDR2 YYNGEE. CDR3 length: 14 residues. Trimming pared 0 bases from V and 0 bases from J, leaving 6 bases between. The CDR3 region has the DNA TGTGCCAGCAGCGTAGGACCGATGAACACTGAAGCTTTCTTT. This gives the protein CASSVGPMNTEAFF.

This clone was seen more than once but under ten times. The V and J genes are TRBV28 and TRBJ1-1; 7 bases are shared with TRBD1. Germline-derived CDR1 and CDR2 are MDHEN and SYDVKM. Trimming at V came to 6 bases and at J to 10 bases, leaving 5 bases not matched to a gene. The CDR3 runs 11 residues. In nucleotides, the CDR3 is TGTGCCAGCAGCCCCAACAGGGGAGCTTTCTTT. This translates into CASSPNRGAFF.

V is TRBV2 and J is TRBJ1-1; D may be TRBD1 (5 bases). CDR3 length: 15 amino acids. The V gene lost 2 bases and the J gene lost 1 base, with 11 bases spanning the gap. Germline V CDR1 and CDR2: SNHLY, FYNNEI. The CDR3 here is CASSEKAGSNTEAFF. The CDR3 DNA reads TGTGCCAGCAGTGAAAAGGCAGGGTCGAACACTGAAGCTTTCTTT.

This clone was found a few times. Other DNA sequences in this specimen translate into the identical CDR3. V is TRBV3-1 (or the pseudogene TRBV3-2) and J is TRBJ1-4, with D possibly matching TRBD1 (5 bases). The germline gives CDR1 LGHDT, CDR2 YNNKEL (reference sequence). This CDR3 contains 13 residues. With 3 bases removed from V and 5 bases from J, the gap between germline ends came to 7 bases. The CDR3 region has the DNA TGTGCCAGCAGCCAGGGGGGGAATGAAAAACTGTTTTTT. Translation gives CASSQGGNEKLFF.

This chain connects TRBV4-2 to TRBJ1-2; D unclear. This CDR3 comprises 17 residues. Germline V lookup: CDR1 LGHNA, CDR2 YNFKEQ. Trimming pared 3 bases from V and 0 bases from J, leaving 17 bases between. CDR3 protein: CASSQRSVGPSNYGYTF. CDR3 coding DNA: TGTGCCAGCAGCCAGCGGTCAGTAGGTCCCTCTAACTATGGCTACACCTTC.

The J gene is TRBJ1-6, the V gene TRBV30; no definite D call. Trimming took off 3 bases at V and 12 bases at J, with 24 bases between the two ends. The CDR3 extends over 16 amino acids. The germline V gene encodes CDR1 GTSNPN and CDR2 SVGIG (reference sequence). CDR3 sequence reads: CAWSLGGDTLLQPLHF. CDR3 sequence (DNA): TGTGCCTGGAGCCTAGGAGGCGACACTCTTCTTCAACCCCTCCACTTT.

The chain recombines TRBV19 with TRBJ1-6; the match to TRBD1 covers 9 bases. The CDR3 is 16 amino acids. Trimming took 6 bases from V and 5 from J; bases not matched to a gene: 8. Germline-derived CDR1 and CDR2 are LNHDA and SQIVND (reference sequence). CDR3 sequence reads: CASRSGDRVNNSPLHF. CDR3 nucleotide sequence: TGTGCCAGTAGATCAGGGGACAGGGTTAATAATTCACCCCTCCACTTT.

The DNA for the CDR3 is TGTGCCAGCAGCCAAGACCTAGCGGGGGCCGGAGAGACCCAGTACTTC. It encodes CASSQDLAGAGETQYF. The chain employs TRBV3-1 (or the pseudogene TRBV3-2) and TRBJ2-5; 10 nucleotides agree with TRBD2. With 0 bases clipped from V and 4 bases from J, the junction kept 5 bases outside the gene matches. This CDR3 region has 16 residues. Germline CDR1 and CDR2: LGHDT and YNNKEL (reference sequence).

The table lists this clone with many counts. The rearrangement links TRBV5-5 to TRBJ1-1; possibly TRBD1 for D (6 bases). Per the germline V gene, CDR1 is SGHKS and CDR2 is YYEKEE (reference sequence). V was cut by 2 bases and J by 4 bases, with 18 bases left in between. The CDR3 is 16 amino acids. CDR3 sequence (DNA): TGTGCCAGCAGCTTAGTCGGGGGGCGCGCGGGCACTGAAGCTTTCTTT. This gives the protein CASSLVGGRAGTEAFF.

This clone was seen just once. CDR3 in amino acids: CASTNRGVASGANVLTF. CDR3 bases: TGTGCCAGTACAAACAGGGGTGTCGCCTCTGGGGCCAACGTCCTGACTTTC. The chain has TRBV19 and TRBJ2-6; 7 bases align to TRBD1. CDR1 is LNHDA, CDR2 SQIVND, per germline (reference sequence). This CDR3 has 17 amino acids. Germline trimming cut 7 bases from V and 0 bases from J; bases unmatched to any gene: 9.

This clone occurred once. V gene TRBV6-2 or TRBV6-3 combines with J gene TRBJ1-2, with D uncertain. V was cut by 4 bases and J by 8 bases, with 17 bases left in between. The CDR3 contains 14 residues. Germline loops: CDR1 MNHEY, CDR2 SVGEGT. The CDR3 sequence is CASSSQRSVLGYTF. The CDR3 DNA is TGTGCCAGCAGTTCACAGCGTTCGGTGCTCGGCTACACCTTC.

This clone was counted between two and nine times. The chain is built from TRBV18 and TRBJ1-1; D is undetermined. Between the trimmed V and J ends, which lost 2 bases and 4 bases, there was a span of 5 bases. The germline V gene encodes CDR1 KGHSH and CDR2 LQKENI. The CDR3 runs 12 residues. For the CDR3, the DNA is TGTGCCAGCTCACCAATGGGCACTGAAGCTTTCTTT. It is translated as CASSPMGTEAFF.

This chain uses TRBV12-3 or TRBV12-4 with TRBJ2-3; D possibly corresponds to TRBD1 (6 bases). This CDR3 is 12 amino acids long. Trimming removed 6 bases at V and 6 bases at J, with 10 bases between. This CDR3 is CASRTGLDTQYF. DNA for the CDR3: TGTGCCAGCAGGACAGGACTGGATACGCAGTATTTT.

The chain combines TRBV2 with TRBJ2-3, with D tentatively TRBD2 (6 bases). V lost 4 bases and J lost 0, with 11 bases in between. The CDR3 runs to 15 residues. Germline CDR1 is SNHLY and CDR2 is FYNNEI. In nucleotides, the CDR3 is TGTGCCAGCAGTGTTGGTAGCGGCAGCACAGATACGCAGTATTTT. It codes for CASSVGSGSTDTQYF.

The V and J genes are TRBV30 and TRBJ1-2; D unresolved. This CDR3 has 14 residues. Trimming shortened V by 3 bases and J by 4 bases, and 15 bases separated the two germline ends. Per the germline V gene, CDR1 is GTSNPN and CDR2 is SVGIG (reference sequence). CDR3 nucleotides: TGTGCCTGGAGGGATGGTAGCCAGGTCTATGGCTACACCTTC. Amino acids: CAWRDGSQVYGYTF.

The CDR3 sequence: CASKQLMNTEAFF. In DNA, the CDR3 is TGCGCCAGCAAACAGCTCATGAACACTGAAGCTTTCTTT. V is TRBV4-3 and J is TRBJ1-1; D remains unclear. The length of the CDR3 is 13 residues. Trimming took off 7 bases at V and 0 bases at J, with 9 bases between the two ends. Germline CDR1 LGHNA, CDR2 YSLEER.

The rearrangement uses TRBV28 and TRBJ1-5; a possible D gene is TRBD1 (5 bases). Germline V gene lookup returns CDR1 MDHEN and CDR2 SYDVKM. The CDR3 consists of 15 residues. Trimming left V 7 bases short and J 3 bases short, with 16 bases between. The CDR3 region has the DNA TGTGCCAGCATCCTCTCAGGGCGGGCCAATCAGCCCCAGCATTTT. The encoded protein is CASILSGRANQPQHF.

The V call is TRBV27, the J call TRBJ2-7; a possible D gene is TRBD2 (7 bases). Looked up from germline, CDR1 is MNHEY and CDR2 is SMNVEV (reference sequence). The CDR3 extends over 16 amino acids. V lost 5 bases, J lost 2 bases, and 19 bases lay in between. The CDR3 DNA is TGTGCCAGCAGTCGAGGATCCGGCGGGGGCGCCTACGAGCAGTACGTC. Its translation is CASSRGSGGGAYEQYV.

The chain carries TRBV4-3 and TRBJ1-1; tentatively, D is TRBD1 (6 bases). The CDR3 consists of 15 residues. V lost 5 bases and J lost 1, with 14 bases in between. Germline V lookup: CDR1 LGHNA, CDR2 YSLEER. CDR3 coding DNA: TGCGCCAGCAGCTACCAACCGGGACAGAACACTGAAGCTTTCTTT. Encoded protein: CASSYQPGQNTEAFF.